A selection of T cell receptor beta chains follows, all from one sample in a study of PD-1 blockade in mismatch repair-deficient tumors. The data were produced by immunoSEQ multiplex PCR, yet TCRdb's version contains in-frame clones alone and is incomplete. The sample holds 20,000 to 25,000 clones, about 83% seen once. The source was peripheral blood, collected 2 weeks after starting pembrolizumab. The source is an adult with mismatch repair-deficient cancer. Each CDR3 is given with its conserved first and last residue. The order of the fields is V gene, J gene, D gene, CDR3 length, clone size, CDR3 DNA, CDR3 protein. A D gene is named only where the DNA matches it firmly. Size values are once, few and many counts, or a class for expanded clones, and some rows have none.

TRBV5-6	TRBJ2-3	-	19	-	TGTGCCAGCAGCCCCTTTTTCTGGGGAGTCGGCCCTGGTACAGATACGCAGTATTTT	CASSPFFWGVGPGTDTQYF
TRBV6-1	TRBJ1-2	-	14	-	TGTGCCAGCAGTGAAGCGAACAGGGCCTATGGCTACACCTTC	CASSEANRAYGYTF
TRBV30	TRBJ2-5	-	14	-	TGTGCCTGGAGTGTTGGGGGGACAAGGGAGACCCAGTACTTC	CAWSVGGTRETQYF
TRBV9	TRBJ2-7	-	12	-	TGTGCCAGCAGCCTAGAAGGAAACGAGCAGTACTTC	CASSLEGNEQYF
TRBV14	TRBJ2-3	-	15	-	TGTGCCAGCAGCCAGTCCGGAAGGTGGTTAGATACGCAGTATTTT	CASSQSGRWLDTQYF
TRBV5-6	TRBJ2-7	TRBD2	16	-	TGTGCCAGCAGCTTGGGACTAGCGGGGAGCTCCTACGAGCAGTACTTC	CASSLGLAGSSYEQYF
TRBV2	TRBJ2-1	-	13	-	TGTGCCAGCAGCCCCTCGATGGGTCGAGAGCAGTTCTTC	CASSPSMGREQFF
TRBV30	TRBJ1-5	-	13	few	TGTGCCTGGAGTCCCAGGCACAATCAGCCCCAGCATTTT	CAWSPRHNQPQHF
TRBV5-1	TRBJ1-1	-	13	-	TGCGCCAGCAGCAAGACCGGGGGATGGGGTGCTTTCTTT	CASSKTGGWGAFF
TRBV4-3	TRBJ2-6	-	16	-	TGCGCCAGCAGCCGGGAACGGGGTACTGGGGCCAACGTCCTGACTTTC	CASSRERGTGANVLTF
TRBV10-1	TRBJ1-4	-	13	-	TGCGCCAGCAGGCGGACGGAGAATGAAAAACTGTTTTTT	CASRRTENEKLFF
TRBV29-1	TRBJ2-3	-	13	once	TGCAGCGTTCGAGGGGGGGCGCGGGATACGCAGTATTTT	CSVRGGARDTQYF
TRBV11-2	TRBJ2-3	-	15	-	TGTGCCAGCAGCGCTGCGGGTAGCGTCCTAGATACGCAGTATTTT	CASSAAGSVLDTQYF
TRBV10-2	TRBJ2-3	-	19	-	TGCGCCAGCAGCACCCGGTGGGGGGGCGAGGGCGGGAGCACAGATACGCAGTATTTT	CASSTRWGGEGGSTDTQYF
TRBV27	TRBJ2-3	TRBD1	16	-	TGTGCCAGCAGTTCACTGGACAGGTCGAACACAGATACGCAGTATTTT	CASSSLDRSNTDTQYF